These 28 T cell receptor beta chains share one sample of origin, sequenced in a study of blood T cells in healthy people across ages. A second PCR of about 7 to 11 cycles used a sample-barcoded 5' primer and a J-beta primer mix. From the 5' RACE reads, TCRdb called clonotypes with MiXCR, one entry per CDR3 protein. Among hundreds of thousands of distinct CDR3 sequences, roughly three fifths were seen once, and the ten largest hold roughly 24%. The sequenced sample consisted of blood. These receptors were obtained from a man between 40 and 49 years old in good health.

V gene TRBV12-3 or TRBV12-4 combines with J gene TRBJ2-3; 7 bases align to TRBD2. The CDR3 spans 15 residues. V shed 7 bases and J 3 bases; nucleotides not matched to a gene: 10. The CDR3 DNA reads as TGTGCCAGCACCCTTGGGAGGGTCCTTACAGATACGCAGTATTTT. It is translated as CASTLGRVLTDTQYF.

The chain carries TRBV6-2 or TRBV6-3 and TRBJ2-7, with TRBD1 matching over 7 bases. The J call may be mistaken, given a closer DNA end match to TRBJ2-5. The CDR3 is made up of 14 amino acids. Germline V CDR1 and CDR2: MNHEY, SVGEGT. CDR3 nucleotides: TGTGCCAGCAGTTACGGGACAGCGATCAAGACCCAGTACTTC. This translates into CASSYGTAIKTQYF.

This sequence joins TRBV27 and TRBJ2-2; tentatively, D is TRBD1 (5 bases). The V gene's germline CDR1 is MNHEY and CDR2 SMNVEV (reference sequence). Trimming removed 6 bases from V and 5 bases from J, with 7 bases in between. CDR3 length: 12 residues. The CDR3 region is CASRKGTGELFF. Here the CDR3 DNA reads TGTGCCAGCAGGAAGGGGACCGGGGAGCTGTTTTTT.

The rearrangement joins TRBV28 to TRBJ1-2; D not resolved. This CDR3 has 13 amino acids. Germline assignment: CDR1 MDHEN and CDR2 SYDVKM. Trimming took 6 bases from V and 2 from J, leaving 10 bases between them. In DNA, the CDR3 is TGTGCCAGCAGACCTGCCGAGAACTATGGCTACACCTTC. Amino acid sequence: CASRPAENYGYTF.

This clonotype was seen a single time. The chain carries TRBV20-1 and TRBJ2-1; D unclear. Trimming removed 7 bases from V and 0 bases from J, with 16 bases in between. The V gene's germline CDR1 is DFQATT and CDR2 SNEGSKA (reference sequence). The CDR3 loop spans 15 amino acids. The CDR3 sequence: CSVSPLTSSYNEQFF. The CDR3 region has the DNA TGCAGTGTTAGCCCCTTAACGAGCTCCTACAATGAGCAGTTCTTC.

The rearrangement links TRBV7-8 to TRBJ2-3, with unresolved D. Trimming took off 3 bases at V and 0 bases at J, with 13 bases between the two ends. The CDR3 loop spans 16 amino acids. Germline V gives CDR1 SGHVS, CDR2 FQNEAQ. DNA for the CDR3: TGTGCCAGCAGCTTCGGAACAGTAACAAGCACAGATACGCAGTATTTT. It codes for CASSFGTVTSTDTQYF.

The CDR3 coding sequence is TGTGCCATCAGTGGGACAGGCTGGGTCTATGGCTACACCTTC. Its translation is CAISGTGWVYGYTF. This chain connects TRBV10-3 to TRBJ1-2; 7 positions match TRBD1. There are 14 residues in the CDR3. The junction had 6 bases not matched to a gene; V was cut back by 4 bases and J by 4 bases. Germline V gene sequence: CDR1 ENHRY, CDR2 SYGVKD.

This clonotype was seen a handful of times. CDR3 residues: CAISELKDETQYF. The CDR3, as DNA: TGTGCCATCAGTGAGTTGAAGGATGAGACCCAGTACTTC. The chain combines TRBV10-3 with TRBJ2-5; D is ambiguous. The CDR3 loop spans 13 amino acids. Trimming left V 1 base short and J 5 bases short, with 8 bases between. The germline CDR1 and CDR2 sequences are ENHRY and SYGVKD.

This clonotype turned up a few times. This chain joins TRBV5-4 and TRBJ2-7; 9 bases agree with TRBD2. CDR1 and CDR2 from the germline V gene are SGHNT and YYREEE (reference sequence). The CDR3 extends over 15 amino acids. Unmatched junction bases numbered 7, after V lost 4 bases and J lost 2 bases. The CDR3 DNA follows: TGTGCCAGCAGCATTGGACTAGCGAATACCTACGAGCAGTACTTC. The encoded protein is CASSIGLANTYEQYF.

This chain connects TRBV6-8 to TRBJ2-1; D unclear. The CDR3 runs 12 residues. Germline V gene lookup returns CDR1 MNHGY and CDR2 SAAAGT. Trimming stripped 9 bases from V and 5 bases from J, with 11 bases between. The CDR3 DNA follows: TGTGCCAGACTGGACCGAGACAATGAGCAGTTCTTC. Protein product: CARLDRDNEQFF.

The V call is TRBV7-2, the J call TRBJ2-7; D gene unclear. This CDR3 has 14 amino acids. Trimming removed 5 bases at V and 5 bases at J, with 16 bases between. From germline, CDR1 is SGHTA and CDR2 FQGNSA. CDR3 DNA sequence: TGTGCCAGCAGCCTCTCAATGGCCCACAACGAGCAGTACTTC. Encoded protein: CASSLSMAHNEQYF.

The table lists this clonotype with a count of one. The V call is TRBV20-1, the J call TRBJ1-2; D gene ambiguous. CDR1 and CDR2 (germline): DFQATT, SNEGSKA (reference sequence). The V and J ends lost 3 bases and 4 bases respectively, with 18 bases between them. This CDR3 contains 15 residues. This CDR3 is CSARGDRVNSYGYTF. CDR3 bases: TGCAGTGCTAGGGGAGACCGGGTAAACAGCTATGGCTACACCTTC.

The V and J genes are TRBV3-1 and TRBJ2-7; D gene unclear. CDR1 is LGHDT and CDR2 is YNNKEL in the germline V gene (reference sequence). CDR3 size: 13 residues. V dropped 4 bases and J dropped 6 bases, with 13 bases sitting between them. The CDR3 sequence: CASSPGPSPEQYF. In nucleotides, the CDR3 is TGTGCCAGCAGCCCTGGACCATCTCCCGAGCAGTACTTC.

The CDR3 bases are TGTGCCAGCAGTTACTACAGCTACGAGCAGTACTTC. Protein: CASSYYSYEQYF. The gene calls are TRBV6-2 or TRBV6-3 and TRBJ2-7; D unresolved. CDR1 and CDR2 from the germline V gene are MNHEY and SVGEGT. This CDR3 has 12 amino acids. Trimming took 1 base from V and 3 from J, leaving 4 bases between them.

The chain carries TRBV28 and TRBJ1-5; 7 bases match TRBD1. Per the germline V gene, CDR1 is MDHEN and CDR2 is SYDVKM. This CDR3 comprises 15 residues. V trimming: 8 bases; J trimming: 5 bases; junction bases outside the gene matches: 12. The CDR3 DNA sequence: TGTGCCAGCCGTAGCAGACAGGGAGAGGATCAGCCCCAGCATTTT. Translating it yields CASRSRQGEDQPQHF.

The chain recombines TRBV2 with TRBJ2-1; a possible D gene is TRBD1 (5 bases). This CDR3 region has 14 residues. The V and J ends lost 7 bases and 4 bases respectively, with 14 bases between them. The germline CDR1 and CDR2 sequences are SNHLY and FYNNEI. CDR3 coding DNA: TGTGCCAGCAAACAGGCTGGGGCTTACAATGAGCAGTTCTTC. Translating it yields CASKQAGAYNEQFF.

V gene TRBV29-1 combines with J gene TRBJ2-4; 10 bases agree with TRBD2. Germline assignment: CDR1 SQVTM and CDR2 ANQGSEA. V lost 4 bases to trimming and J lost 10 bases; unmatched junction nucleotides: 19. The CDR3 contains 17 residues. In nucleotides, the CDR3 is TGCAGCGTTGTAGTGCCAGCGGGGGGGATTGGGTTAGGGATTCAGTACTTC. Encoded protein: CSVVVPAGGIGLGIQYF.

This clonotype was detected only a few times. This rearrangement joins TRBV3-1 to TRBJ2-3, with D possibly being TRBD1 (5 bases). Trimming stripped 0 bases from V and 4 bases from J, with 14 bases between. Germline CDR1 LGHDT, CDR2 YNNKEL (reference sequence). This CDR3 has 16 amino acids. In DNA, the CDR3 is TGTGCCAGCAGCCAAGATCAGGGCCGAGGAGCAGATACGCAGTATTTT. As protein: CASSQDQGRGADTQYF.

This chain joins TRBV9 and TRBJ2-1; TRBD2 matches at 8 bases. This CDR3 is 15 amino acids long. The J segment lost 8 bases and the V segment lost 3 bases, leaving 10 bases of the junction unmatched. CDR1 is SGDLS, CDR2 YYNGEE, per germline. CDR3 sequence reads: CASSAVTSANHEQFF. The DNA of the CDR3 is TGTGCCAGCAGCGCGGTGACTAGCGCTAACCATGAGCAGTTCTTC.

V and J are TRBV28 and TRBJ1-2; D gene uncertain. This CDR3 contains 11 residues. Per germline, CDR1 MDHEN and CDR2 SYDVKM. The ends were cut back, 6 bases at V and 7 bases at J, with 9 bases in the middle. The CDR3 bases are TGTGCCAGCAGCCCAAATTCTGGCTACACCTTC. Its protein is CASSPNSGYTF.

V and J are TRBV7-9 and TRBJ2-1, with D hard to call. Looked up from germline, CDR1 is SEHNR and CDR2 is FQNEAQ (reference sequence). The V gene lost 4 bases and the J gene lost 11 bases, with 12 bases spanning the gap. The CDR3 is 12 residues long. The CDR3 coding sequence is TGTGCCAGCAGCTCGTCCAGGAATAAGCAGTTCTTC. This gives the protein CASSSSRNKQFF.

The chain couples TRBV29-1 to TRBJ2-7; 8 bases are shared with TRBD1. Germline V CDR1 and CDR2: SQVTM, ANQGSEA. The CDR3 loop spans 15 amino acids. Trimming at V came to 4 bases and at J to 1 base, leaving 9 bases not matched to a gene. CDR3 nucleotides: TGCAGCGTTGGGCGAGGACAGGGCATATCCTACGAGCAGTACTTC. Translated: CSVGRGQGISYEQYF.

This clonotype was seen only a few times. This chain links TRBV7-2 with TRBJ2-3; no definite D call. V gave up 2 bases and J gave up 3 bases, with 9 bases separating them. This CDR3 region has 14 residues. In germline, CDR1 is SGHTA, CDR2 FQGNSA. CDR3 in amino acids: CASSLTGMTDTQYF. CDR3 bases: TGTGCCAGCAGCTTAACTGGTATGACAGATACGCAGTATTTT.

This clonotype was picked up a small number of times. The V and J genes are TRBV3-1 and TRBJ2-7; D is undetermined. Trimming left V 4 bases short and J 2 bases short, with 9 bases between. Looked up from germline, CDR1 is LGHDT and CDR2 is YNNKEL (reference sequence). The CDR3 contains 13 residues. CDR3 in amino acids: CASSPTVPYEQYF. CDR3 DNA: TGTGCCAGCAGCCCTACTGTACCCTACGAGCAGTACTTC.

The chain links TRBV27 to TRBJ1-2; D gene uncertain. CDR3 length: 12 residues. Germline assignment: CDR1 MNHEY and CDR2 SMNVEV (reference sequence). V gave up 3 bases and J gave up 8 bases, with 10 bases separating them. CDR3 sequence: CASSFKGVGYTF. CDR3 nucleotide sequence: TGTGCCAGCAGTTTCAAGGGCGTCGGCTACACCTTC.

V is TRBV6-2 or TRBV6-3 and J is TRBJ1-2; 10 nucleotides agree with TRBD1. Per the germline V gene, CDR1 is MNHEY and CDR2 is SVGEGT. The junction had 10 bases not matched to a gene; V was cut back by 3 bases and J by 9 bases. This CDR3 spans 15 amino acids. The CDR3 nucleotides are TGTGCCAGCAGTTATCAGACAGGGGGCGAATATCGCTACACCTTC. Encoded protein: CASSYQTGGEYRYTF.

The chain couples TRBV9 to TRBJ2-7; D might be TRBD1 or TRBD2, each matching 7 bases. The DNA end favors TRBJ2-5, so the J call may be wrong. The length of the CDR3 is 14 residues. Germline V CDR1 and CDR2: SGDLS, YYNGEE. In DNA form, the CDR3 reads TGTGCCAGCAGCGGGGGGGGACAGAGAGAGACCCAGTACTTC. Translation gives CASSGGGQRETQYF.

V and J are TRBV3-1 and TRBJ2-7; TRBD2 is a possible D gene (5 bases). The CDR3 loop spans 15 amino acids. The germline V and J ends were trimmed by 3 bases and 1 base, with 13 bases remaining between them. CDR1 is LGHDT, CDR2 YNNKEL, per germline (reference sequence). The CDR3: CASSQLWGVSYEQYF. As DNA, the CDR3 is TGTGCCAGCAGCCAGCTCTGGGGAGTGTCCTACGAGCAGTACTTC.